Listed below are T cell receptor beta chains from one sample, sequenced in a study of T cells in Graves' hyperthyroidism and ophthalmopathy. Each CDR3 protein is one row after TCRdb ran MiXCR on the multiplex PCR reads. The data show about 700,000 distinct CDR3 sequences, 13% to 15% seen once. The sample comprised blood. The origin of the receptors is a woman younger than 35 with Graves' hyperthyroidism. CDR3s leave out the opening cysteine and the closing phenylalanine or tryptophan. The order of the fields is V gene, CDR3 protein.

TRBV10-3	AISGQSYEQY
TRBV12-3/TRBV12-4	ASRWSGELF
TRBV11-2	ASSLGFEIYEQY
TRBV7-8	ASSTQAGNTIY
TRBV4-3	ASSQETPGTSGRATTDEQF
TRBV7-9	ASSLRGANTDTQY
TRBV2	ATSGLGSGGSYEQY
TRBV6-5	ASSYGASQETQY
TRBV12-3/TRBV12-4	ASTPHGRNTIY
TRBV29-1	SVEDLAGGIDTQY
TRBV7-3	ATKSREGSTEAF
TRBV25-1	ASSESFSGNTDTQY
TRBV7-2	ASRPRLAPYNEQF
TRBV20-1	SASGGGAGNTIY